The T cell receptor (beta chain) described here comes from a study of preoperative IRX-2 immunotherapy in early breast cancer. This clone was picked up a small number of times. Generated by immunoSEQ multiplex PCR, the TCRdb table keeps only in-frame clones and is missing some. Counted here are approximately 25,000 clones, about 68% occurring once; the ten biggest clones make up roughly 6.8%. The V end was cut by 5 bases, the J end by 1 base, with 18 bases between. The CDR3 spans 17 residues. The V gene's germline CDR1 is SGHNT and CDR2 YENEEA. Stated treatment: preoperative locoregional IRX-2 cytokine immunotherapy. Preoperative locoregional IRX-2 cytokine immunotherapy was tested in the phase Ib source study.

The source is a human donor with breast cancer. The sample here was lymph node tissue, taken after IRX-2 immunotherapy. The chain is built from TRBV11-3 and TRBJ2-4; the D is unclear. The CDR3 bases are TGTGCCAGCAGCACAGAAAGGAATAGGCACGCCAAAAACATTCAGTACTTC. Translated, it gives CASSTERNRHAKNIQYF.